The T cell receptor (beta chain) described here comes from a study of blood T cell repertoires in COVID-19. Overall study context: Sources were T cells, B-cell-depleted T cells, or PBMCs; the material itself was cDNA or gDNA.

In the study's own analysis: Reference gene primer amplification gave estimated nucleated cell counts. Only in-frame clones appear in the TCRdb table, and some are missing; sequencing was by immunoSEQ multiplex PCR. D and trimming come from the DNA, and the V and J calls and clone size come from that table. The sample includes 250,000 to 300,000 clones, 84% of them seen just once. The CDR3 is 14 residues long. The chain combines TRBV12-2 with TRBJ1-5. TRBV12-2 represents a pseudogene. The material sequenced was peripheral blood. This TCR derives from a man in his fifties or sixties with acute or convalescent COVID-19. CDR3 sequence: CASLLREGNQPQHF. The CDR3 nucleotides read TGTGCAAGTCTCCTGAGGGAAGGCAATCAGCCCCAGCATTTT.